The present entry profiles one T cell receptor (beta chain) with its context. Sequencing used immunoSEQ multiplex PCR; TCRdb keeps in-frame clones, though not all of them. The sample has some 57,000 clones, less than 80% seen once. The data were obtained in a study of memory CD4+ T cells and cytomegalovirus serostatus. About the study: Donors were healthy Belgian adults, 9 CMV seropositive and some 24 seronegative.

Germline trimming cut 5 bases from V and 6 bases from J; bases unmatched to any gene: 7. Germline loops: CDR1 SEHNR, CDR2 FQNEAQ (reference sequence). This CDR3 spans 15 amino acids. Single viable CD3+CD4+CD8-CD45RO+ cells were sorted as the memory CD4+ T cells. Positive selection with CD4 microbeads enriched total CD4+ T cells. The sequenced sample consisted of memory CD4+ T cells from blood. This sequence joins TRBV7-9 and TRBJ2-1; TRBD2 agrees at 10 bases. The sequence was collected from an adult in good health and CMV-seronegative. CDR3 DNA: TGTGCCAGCAGCCGGACTAGCGGATCGATCAATGAGCAGTTCTTC. It yields the protein CASSRTSGSINEQFF. Supplemented by reference TRBV7-9 and TRBJ2-1, the full variable domain reads DTGVSQNPRHKITKRGQNVTFRCDPISEHNRLYWYRQTLGQGPEFLTYFQNEAQLEKSRLLSDRFSAERPKGSFSTLEIQRTEQGDSAMYLCASSRTSGSINEQFFGPGTRLTVL.